This section outlines one T cell receptor (beta chain) sequence together with its context. Its antigen remains unknown. This CDR3 has 15 amino acids. Germline V gene data show CDR1 as MNHNY and CDR2 as SVGAGI (reference sequence). V lost 3 bases to trimming and J lost 4 bases, with 15 bases between them. Here immunoSEQ multiplex PCR was the method, and the copy in TCRdb shows in-frame clones only, minus some. This table holds about 59,000 clones, about nine tenths found once. These data come from a study of OX40 agonist ivuxolimab in advanced cancers. Study conclusions and caveats: The specificity for antigen of the expanded peripheral T cells was not determined.

The TCR was taken from an adult with an advanced solid tumor such as melanoma, head and neck, liver or kidney cancer. The chain uses TRBV6-6 and TRBJ1-1, with D tentatively TRBD1 (5 bases). Sample: CD4+ or CD8+ T cells sorted from blood, taken in a trial of the OX40 agonist ivuxolimab. CDR3 coding DNA: TGTGCCAGCAGTTATGGGGGGGACCTGGGCACTGAAGCTTTCTTT. It specifies CASSYGGDLGTEAFF.